This is a list of T cell receptor beta chains from one sample in a study of T cell responses to AZD1222 COVID-19 vaccine. Clones were sequenced by immunoSEQ multiplex PCR, and TCRdb holds only the in-frame ones, with some missing. This sample has 120,000 to 150,000 clones, with around nine tenths found just once. The sample here was peripheral blood, taken on day 0 of AZD1222 vaccination. The receptors were sampled from an adult in good health. The CDR3 runs from the conserved cysteine through the conserved F or W.

J | V | CDR3
TRBJ2-6 | TRBV19 | CASSIWGTGANVLTF
TRBJ1-2 | TRBV6-5 | CASSYAQQDLYGYTF
TRBJ2-1 | TRBV19 | CASSIPGGPFEQFF
TRBJ1-2 | TRBV7-9 | CASSNSILEGHQANYGYTF
TRBJ1-5 | TRBV19 | CASSTLDRGSNQPQHF
TRBJ2-2 | TRBV6-5 | CASNPGVHTGELFF
TRBJ1-1 | TRBV5-4 | CASSGPFPNTEAFF
TRBJ2-7 | TRBV5-6 | CASSSPLTGATYEQYF
TRBJ2-3 | TRBV29-1 | CSIDRDATDTQYF
TRBJ1-1 | TRBV29-1 | CSVEGGQNTEAFF
TRBJ2-5 | TRBV7-2 | CASSQTLGTQYF
TRBJ2-1 | TRBV4-3 | CASSQEVGLDNEQFF
TRBJ2-5 | TRBV29-1 | CSVNPGGTYQETQYF
TRBJ2-2 | TRBV27 | CASRTLGLPALFF
TRBJ1-2 | TRBV11-2 | CASSFRNRGYTF
TRBJ1-2 | TRBV7-9 | CASSRARLYGYTF
TRBJ1-2 | TRBV18 | CASSLRDRPYGYTF
TRBJ1-5 | TRBV3-1/TRBV3-2 | CASSRNRGSNQPQHF
TRBJ2-1 | TRBV6-2/TRBV6-3 | CASSGLAYNEQFF
TRBJ2-4 | TRBV28 | CASSFDQLQYF
TRBJ1-4 | TRBV12-3/TRBV12-4 | CASSLAGNEKLFF
TRBJ2-2 | TRBV9 | CASSYEGGGRPTGELFF
TRBJ2-1 | TRBV7-2 | CASSLASGRGGLDEQFF
TRBJ2-1 | TRBV12-3/TRBV12-4 | CASSPSHNEQFF
TRBJ1-5 | TRBV3-1/TRBV3-2 | CASSSGEAGYVNQPQHF
TRBJ2-2 | TRBV10-3 | CAISPQGSGELFF
TRBJ1-5 | TRBV5-4 | CASSLGPRGDQPQHF
TRBJ1-1 | TRBV4-3 | CASSQVWHSSKDTEAFF
TRBJ1-4 | TRBV27 | CASSSGRSPTNEKLFF
TRBJ2-5 | TRBV3-1/TRBV3-2 | CASSQGGLAGETQYF
TRBJ1-1 | TRBV19 | CASSLDRWRPSEAFF
TRBJ2-5 | TRBV5-6 | CASSFLAGGETQYF
TRBJ1-5 | TRBV28 | CASNDRGRNQPQHF
TRBJ2-7 | TRBV19 | CASSMSAAEQYF
TRBJ2-3 | TRBV5-6 | CASSRGLQRITDTQYF
TRBJ1-5 | TRBV19 | CASSPQGAGQHQPQHF
TRBJ1-3 | TRBV28 | CASREAGNTIYF
TRBJ2-3 | TRBV4-3 | CASSQDQAGGGTDTQYF
TRBJ1-6 | TRBV6-4 | CATEGGTPLHF
TRBJ2-2 | TRBV6-1 | CASSEAGDTGELFF
TRBJ1-1 | TRBV5-4 | CASIQGGSTEAFF
TRBJ2-5 | TRBV29-1 | CSVGEIQETQYF
TRBJ1-4 | TRBV28 | CAQAALRGSSTNEKLFF
TRBJ1-6 | TRBV6-5 | CASSYRRRDNSPLHF
TRBJ1-6 | TRBV9 | CASSVGQGGSYNSPLHF
TRBJ1-2 | TRBV5-1 | CASSLDRANYGYTF
TRBJ2-3 | TRBV7-9 | CASAKAAGGTDTQYF
TRBJ1-2 | TRBV12-3/TRBV12-4 | CASAWDTPRGYTF
TRBJ2-7 | TRBV3-1/TRBV3-2 | CASDRGTGGVEQYF
TRBJ1-1 | TRBV4-3 | CASSQDLGLVDTEAFF
TRBJ2-3 | TRBV9 | CASSVASTDTQYF
TRBJ1-1 | TRBV7-9 | CAITGRLNTEAFF
TRBJ2-5 | TRBV5-6 | CASSSSGTQYF
TRBJ2-4 | TRBV28 | CATTLAGQLAKNIQYF
TRBJ1-1 | TRBV20-1 | CSASRQGGTEAFF
TRBJ2-1 | TRBV27 | CASISNQLAGVSYNEQFF
TRBJ2-7 | TRBV9 | CASSVGPAGAYEQYF
TRBJ1-2 | TRBV11-2 | CASSLGQTNYGYTF
TRBJ2-1 | TRBV7-2 | CASSFKGSSGSHEQFF